The sequence of this T cell receptor beta chain was determined in a study of identical twins (dated by TCRdb to 2016 to 2018). Some background on the complete study: To test whether fetal clonotypes persist, this study deep-sequenced TCR alpha and beta repertoires from monozygotic twins, from unrelated adults of various ages, and from cord blood. Replicate twin experiments were performed at different times using different library preparation protocols to rule out contamination.

Here V drops 1 base and J drops 2 bases, and the junction holds 4 bases not matched to any gene. Based on the germline V gene, the CDR1 and CDR2 sequences are SGHTA and FQGNSA. Inclusive of the bounding cysteine and phenylalanine, the CDR3 is 16 residues long. The read is trimmed to its CDR3 DNA, 48 bases read in frame from base 1. Every donor was a healthy Caucasian. The twin cohort comprised three pairs of female monozygotic twins, all aged roughly 18 to 30 years. RNA for TCR libraries was isolated from peripheral blood mononuclear cells. Overall study results and their limits: In monozygotic twins, recombination models systematically underestimated out-of-frame TCR alpha sharing, but the models matched the sharing seen between unrelated individuals. The excess sharing between twins in beta out-of-frame sequences was weaker because fewer shared sequences reduced the signal-to-noise ratio. Because the same donors could not be followed over many years, conclusions were based on cross-sectional statistical analysis. Out-of-frame TCR alpha sequences shared between twins showed an excess of low generation-probability sequences compared with coincidental sharing between unrelated individuals. Fewer insertions were carried by abundant cord blood beta clonotypes; a weaker similar trend was observed in young adult naive repertoires, while no such trend was observed in memory repertoires. Invariant T cells such as MAIT and iNKT could partly confound zero-insertion analyses, although diverse VJ usage argued against such confounding for most clonotypes.

The library was obtained by 5' RACE. Sequencing took place on an Illumina HiSeq 2000. Template switching added a universal primer binding site, and the final cDNA carried a unique molecular identifier that allowed TCR cDNA molecules to be counted accurately. First-strand cDNA for TCR alpha and beta chains was synthesized from specific primers in the conserved constant-segment region. To control for contamination, each cDNA library was double barcoded with a SMART-Mk sample barcode plus Illumina barcodes. TruSeq adapter sequences, together with Illumina sample barcodes, were added in two successive PCR steps. TCR alpha and beta cDNA libraries were sequenced on the Illumina HiSeq platform with custom primers. In the source study's methods: MiGEC processed the raw reads to extract unique molecular identifiers, while MiXCR was used to determine the CDR3 positions. Recombination models were inferred per individual with the repgenHMM and IGoR tools using an EM algorithm. Shared clonotype analysis was performed with the tcR package in R, normalizing sharing by the product of cloneset sizes. Out-of-frame nonproductive sequences were analyzed to study raw recombination free of thymic and clonal selection effects. TCRdb handled the public reads itself, with Q25 trimming in fastp and clone calling in MiXCR, and kept productive beta chains. Rows merge per CDR3 protein into single entries with the most common DNA and genes. TCRdb, rather than the study authors, made the V and J calls. This sample has a few hundred thousand distinct CDR3 sequences in its table, and over 8.5% of those were observed once. Around 3% of the sample comes from the top ten.

On this clonotype itself: It has no known antigen specificity. The input lacks base qualities; no much larger clone sits a single base away.

The sample was also reused in another study, on yellow fever vaccine responses in identical twins. The second study also describes: The authors reported that the T cell response to vaccination in identical twins appeared partly convergent and partly personalized. Focusing on identical twins, the study followed the T cell clones that responded to the vaccine, and did so with precision.

The sample taken for sequencing was PBMCs. This receptor chain uses TRBV7-2 and TRBJ2-1; 8 middle bases align to TRBD1. The sequence derives from a woman aged 18 to 35 in good health. The CDR3: CASSLVSRGPYNEQFF. The nucleotide sequence is TGTGCCAGCAGCTTAGTATCCAGGGGGCCCTACAATGAGCAGTTCTTC.